Listed below are T cell receptor beta chains from one sample, sequenced in a study of blood T cell repertoires in COVID-19. This table comes from immunoSEQ multiplex PCR, and its TCRdb copy is limited to in-frame clones, with some not included. Of 320,000 or so clones in the sample, about 90% were seen once. Material: PBMCs or T cells enriched from blood (not recorded which). The source of these receptors is a woman in her 30s who had recovered from COVID-19. Both conserved end residues are trimmed from each CDR3.

CDR3	J	V
ASSLYIMNTEAF	TRBJ1-1	TRBV5-1
AWNRGPYEQY	TRBJ2-7	TRBV30
ASTAGTDTQY	TRBJ2-3	TRBV28
ASSSPGQGYGYT	TRBJ1-2	TRBV4-1
ASSLGQTFEAF	TRBJ1-1	TRBV5-1
SGRGQETQY	TRBJ2-5	TRBV29-1
ASSQVGTSSYNEQF	TRBJ2-1	TRBV4-2
ASSGQLANYGYT	TRBJ1-2	TRBV19
ASSPPGTGALGLAPLH	TRBJ1-6	TRBV7-9
ASSNPGGWRYNEQF	TRBJ2-1	TRBV4-1
ASFDGWQVMGEGPQH	TRBJ1-5	TRBV28
ASNAGVHNEQF	TRBJ2-1	TRBV2
AISEPGGTEAF	TRBJ1-1	TRBV10-3
ASYSIRDSANYGYT	TRBJ1-2	TRBV28